This T cell receptor (beta chain) was found in a study of chemoradiotherapy in HPV16-positive cancers. Overall study results and limits: In HPV16-positive patients, HPV-responsive T-cell expansion tracked better recurrence-free survival. Candidate HPV-specific clones and E7-related TCR motifs grew in tumor during treatment.

Concerning this clone: Its specificity is not known.

Profiling relied on immunoSEQ multiplex PCR, and the TCRdb table lists in-frame clones only, not all of them. The sample records approximately 3,500 clones, 75% to 85% being singletons. Per the germline V gene, CDR1 is SGHNT and CDR2 is YYREEE (reference sequence). V shed 4 bases and J shed 0 bases, with 14 bases lying between them. The CDR3 has 17 residues. The chain recombines TRBV5-4 with TRBJ2-6; D is possibly TRBD1 (6 bases). The origin of this receptor is a human donor with HPV-associated anogenital cancer. The sample was gathered from a patient who underwent chemoradiotherapy. CDR3 sequence (DNA): TGTGCCAGCAGCCTTCCAGGGGTAAACTCTGGGGCCAACGTCCTGACTTTC. It translates to CASSLPGVNSGANVLTF.